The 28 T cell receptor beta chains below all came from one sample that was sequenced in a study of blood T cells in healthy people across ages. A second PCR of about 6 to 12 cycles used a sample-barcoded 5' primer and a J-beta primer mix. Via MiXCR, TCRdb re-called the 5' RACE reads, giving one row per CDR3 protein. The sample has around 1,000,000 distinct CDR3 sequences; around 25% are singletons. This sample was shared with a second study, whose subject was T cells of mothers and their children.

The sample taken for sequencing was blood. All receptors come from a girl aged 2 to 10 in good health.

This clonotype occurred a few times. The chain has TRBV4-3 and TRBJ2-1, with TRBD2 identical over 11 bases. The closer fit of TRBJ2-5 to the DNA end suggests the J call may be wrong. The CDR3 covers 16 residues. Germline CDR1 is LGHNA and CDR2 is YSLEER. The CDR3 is CASSPTSGEKQETQYF. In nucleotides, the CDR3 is TGCGCCAGCAGCCCGACTAGCGGGGAGAAACAAGAGACCCAGTACTTC.

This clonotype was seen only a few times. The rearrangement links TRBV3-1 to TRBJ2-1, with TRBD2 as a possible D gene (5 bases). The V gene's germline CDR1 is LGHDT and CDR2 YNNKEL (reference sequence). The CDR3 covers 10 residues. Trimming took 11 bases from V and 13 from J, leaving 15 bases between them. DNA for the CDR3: TGTGCCCCCCCCGAGCGGTATCAGTTCTTC. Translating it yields CAPPERYQFF.

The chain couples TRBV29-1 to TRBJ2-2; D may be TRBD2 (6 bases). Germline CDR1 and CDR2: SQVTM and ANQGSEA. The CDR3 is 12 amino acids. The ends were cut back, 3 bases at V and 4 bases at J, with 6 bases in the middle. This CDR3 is CSVEEGTGELFF. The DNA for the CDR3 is TGCAGCGTTGAGGAGGGCACCGGGGAGCTGTTTTTT.

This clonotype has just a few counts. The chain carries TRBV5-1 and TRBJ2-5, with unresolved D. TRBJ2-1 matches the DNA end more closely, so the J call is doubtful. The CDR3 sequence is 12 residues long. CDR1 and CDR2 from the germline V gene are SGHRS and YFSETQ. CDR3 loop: CASSAEFDEQFF. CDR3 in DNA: TGCGCCAGCAGCGCCGAGTTTGATGAGCAGTTCTTC.

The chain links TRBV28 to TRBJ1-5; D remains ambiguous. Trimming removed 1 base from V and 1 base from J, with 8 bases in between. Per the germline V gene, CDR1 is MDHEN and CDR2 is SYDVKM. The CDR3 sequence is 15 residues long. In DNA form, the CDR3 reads TGTGCCAGCAGTTTATTGGTCAGCAGCAATCAGCCCCAGCATTTT. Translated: CASSLLVSSNQPQHF.

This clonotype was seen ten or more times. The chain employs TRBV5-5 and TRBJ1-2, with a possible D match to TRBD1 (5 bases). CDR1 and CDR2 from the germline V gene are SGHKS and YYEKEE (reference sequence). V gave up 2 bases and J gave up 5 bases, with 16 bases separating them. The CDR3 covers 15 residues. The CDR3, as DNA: TGTGCCAGCAGCTTTAACCAAGGGGTAGGATATGGCTACACCTTC. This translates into CASSFNQGVGYGYTF.

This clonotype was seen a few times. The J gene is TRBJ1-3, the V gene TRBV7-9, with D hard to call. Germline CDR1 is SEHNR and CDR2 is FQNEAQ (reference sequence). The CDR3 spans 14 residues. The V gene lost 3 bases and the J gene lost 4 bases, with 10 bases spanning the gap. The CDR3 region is CASSFQDSGNTIYF. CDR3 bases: TGTGCCAGCAGCTTTCAGGATTCCGGAAACACCATATATTTT.

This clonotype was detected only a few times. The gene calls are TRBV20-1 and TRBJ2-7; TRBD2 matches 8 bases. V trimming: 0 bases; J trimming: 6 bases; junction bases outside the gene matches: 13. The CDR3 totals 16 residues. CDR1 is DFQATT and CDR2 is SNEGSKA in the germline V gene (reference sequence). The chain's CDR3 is CSARDDEAGDGCEQYF. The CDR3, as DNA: TGCAGTGCTAGAGACGACGAAGCGGGAGACGGATGCGAGCAGTACTTC.

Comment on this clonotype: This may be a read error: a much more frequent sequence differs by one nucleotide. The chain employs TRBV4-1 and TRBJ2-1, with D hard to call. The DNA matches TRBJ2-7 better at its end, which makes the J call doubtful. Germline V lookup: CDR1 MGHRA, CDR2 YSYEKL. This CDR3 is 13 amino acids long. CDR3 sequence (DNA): TGCGCCAGCAGCCAAGGATGGACCCCAGAGCAGTACTTC. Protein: CASSQGWTPEQYF.

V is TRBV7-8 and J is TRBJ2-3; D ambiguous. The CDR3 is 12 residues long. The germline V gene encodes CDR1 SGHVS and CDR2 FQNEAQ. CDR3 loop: CAAGSSTDTQYF. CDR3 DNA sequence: TGTGCAGCTGGGTCCAGCACAGATACGCAGTATTTT.

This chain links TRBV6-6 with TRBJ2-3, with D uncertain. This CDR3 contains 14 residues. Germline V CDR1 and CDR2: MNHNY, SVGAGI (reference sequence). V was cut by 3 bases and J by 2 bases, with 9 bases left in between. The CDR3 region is CASSYGSPTDTQYF. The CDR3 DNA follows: TGTGCCAGCAGTTATGGTAGCCCCACAGATACGCAGTATTTT.

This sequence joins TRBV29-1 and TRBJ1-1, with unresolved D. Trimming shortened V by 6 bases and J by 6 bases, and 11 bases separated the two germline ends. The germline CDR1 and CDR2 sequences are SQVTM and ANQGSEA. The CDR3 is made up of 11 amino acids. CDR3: CSVPSPAEAFF. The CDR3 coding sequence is TGCAGCGTCCCCTCCCCGGCTGAAGCTTTCTTT.

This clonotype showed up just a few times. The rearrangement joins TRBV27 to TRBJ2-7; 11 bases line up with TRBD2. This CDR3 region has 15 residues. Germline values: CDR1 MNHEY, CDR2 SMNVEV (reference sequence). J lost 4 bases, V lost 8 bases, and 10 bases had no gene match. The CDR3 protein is CASRGLLAGGYEQYF. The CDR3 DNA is TGTGCCAGCCGAGGGTTGTTAGCGGGAGGGTACGAGCAGTACTTC.

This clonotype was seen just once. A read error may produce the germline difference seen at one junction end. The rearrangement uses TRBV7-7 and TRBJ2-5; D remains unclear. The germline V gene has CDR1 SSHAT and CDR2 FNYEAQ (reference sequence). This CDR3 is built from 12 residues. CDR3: CASTPLGETQYF. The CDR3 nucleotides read TGTGCTAGCACGCCCTTAGGGGAGACCCAGTACTTC.

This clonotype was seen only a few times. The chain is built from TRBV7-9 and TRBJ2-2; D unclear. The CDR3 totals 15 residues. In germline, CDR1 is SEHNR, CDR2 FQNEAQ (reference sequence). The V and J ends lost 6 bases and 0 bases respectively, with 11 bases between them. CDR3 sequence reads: CASSIDTANTGELFF. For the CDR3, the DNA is TGTGCCAGCAGTATAGACACCGCGAACACCGGGGAGCTGTTTTTT.

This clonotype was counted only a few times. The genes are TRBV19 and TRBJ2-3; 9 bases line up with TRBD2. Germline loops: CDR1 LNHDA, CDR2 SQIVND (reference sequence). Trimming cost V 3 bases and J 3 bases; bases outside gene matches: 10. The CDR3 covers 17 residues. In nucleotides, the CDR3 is TGTGCCAGTAGTATCCGTAGCGGGAGTGGAGCAACAGATACGCAGTATTTT. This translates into CASSIRSGSGATDTQYF.

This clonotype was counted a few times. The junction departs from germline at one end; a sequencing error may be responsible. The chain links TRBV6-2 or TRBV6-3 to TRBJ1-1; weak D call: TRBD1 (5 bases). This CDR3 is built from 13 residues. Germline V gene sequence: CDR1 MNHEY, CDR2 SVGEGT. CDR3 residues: CASSYSGGTGAFF. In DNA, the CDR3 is TGTGCCAGCAGTTACTCCGGGGGGACTGGAGCTTTCTTT.

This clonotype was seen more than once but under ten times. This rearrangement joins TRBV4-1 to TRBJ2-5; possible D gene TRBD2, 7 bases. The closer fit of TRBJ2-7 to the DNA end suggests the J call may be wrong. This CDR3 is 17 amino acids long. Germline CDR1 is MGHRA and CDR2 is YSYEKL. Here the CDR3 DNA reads TGCGCCAGCAGCCAAGAACCGGGGGGCGAGGCGATTTACGAGCAGTACTTC. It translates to CASSQEPGGEAIYEQYF.

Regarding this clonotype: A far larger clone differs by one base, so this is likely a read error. The CDR3 loop is CASSLEAEQYF. CDR3 DNA sequence: TGTGCCAGCAGCTTAGAGGCCGAGCAGTACTTC. The chain is built from TRBV7-9 and TRBJ2-1, with no clear D. The end of the DNA aligns better with TRBJ2-7, so the J call may be wrong. This CDR3 has 11 residues. Germline V gene lookup returns CDR1 SEHNR and CDR2 FQNEAQ (reference sequence).

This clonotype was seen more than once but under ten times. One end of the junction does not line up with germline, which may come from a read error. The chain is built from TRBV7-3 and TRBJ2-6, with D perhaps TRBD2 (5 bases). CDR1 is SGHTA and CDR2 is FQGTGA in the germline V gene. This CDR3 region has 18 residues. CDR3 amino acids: CASSLKVGGSSGANVLTF. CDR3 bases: TGTGCTAGCAGCTTAAAAGTGGGTGGGAGTTCTGGGGCCAACGTCCTGACTTTC.

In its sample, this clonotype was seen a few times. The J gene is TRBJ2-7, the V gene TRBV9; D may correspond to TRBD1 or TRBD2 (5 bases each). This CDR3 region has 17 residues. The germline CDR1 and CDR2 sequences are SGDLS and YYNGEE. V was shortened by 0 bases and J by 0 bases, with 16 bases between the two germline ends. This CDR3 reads CASSVGEGWADSYEQYF. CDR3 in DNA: TGTGCCAGCAGCGTAGGTGAGGGGTGGGCCGACTCCTACGAGCAGTACTTC.

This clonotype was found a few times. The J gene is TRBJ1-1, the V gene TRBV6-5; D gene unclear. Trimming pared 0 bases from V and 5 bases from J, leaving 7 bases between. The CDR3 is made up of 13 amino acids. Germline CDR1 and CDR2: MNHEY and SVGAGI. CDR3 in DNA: TGTGCCAGCAGTTACTCGAAACTAACTGAAGCTTTCTTT. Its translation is CASSYSKLTEAFF.

Here the CDR3 DNA reads TGTGCCAGCAGCGTCGGAGAGCCAGGGGCGGCGAACACCGGGGAGCTGTTTTTT. Protein: CASSVGEPGAANTGELFF. The gene calls are TRBV9 and TRBJ2-2; possibly TRBD1 for D (6 bases). Germline V gene lookup returns CDR1 SGDLS and CDR2 YYNGEE. This CDR3 has 18 amino acids. With 2 bases removed from V and 0 bases from J, the gap between germline ends came to 17 bases. Complete variable domain (other parts from reference TRBV9 and TRBJ2-2): DSGVTQTPKHLITATGQRVTLRCSPRSGDLSVYWYQQSLDQGLQFLIQYYNGEERAKGNILERFSAQQFPDLHSELNLSSLELGDSALYFCASSVGEPGAANTGELFFGEGSRLTVL.

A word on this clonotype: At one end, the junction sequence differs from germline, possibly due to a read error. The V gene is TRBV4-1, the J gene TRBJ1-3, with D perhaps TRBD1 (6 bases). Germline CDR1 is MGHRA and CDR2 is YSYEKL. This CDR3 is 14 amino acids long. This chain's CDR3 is CASSWGLTGNTIYF. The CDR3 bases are TGCGCTAGCAGCTGGGGGCTAACTGGAAACACCATATATTTT.

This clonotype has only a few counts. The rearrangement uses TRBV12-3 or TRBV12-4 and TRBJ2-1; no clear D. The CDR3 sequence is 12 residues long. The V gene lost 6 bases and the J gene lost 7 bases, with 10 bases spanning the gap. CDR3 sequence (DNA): TGTGCCAGCAGCCAAGGAATGAATGAGCAGTTCTTC. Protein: CASSQGMNEQFF.

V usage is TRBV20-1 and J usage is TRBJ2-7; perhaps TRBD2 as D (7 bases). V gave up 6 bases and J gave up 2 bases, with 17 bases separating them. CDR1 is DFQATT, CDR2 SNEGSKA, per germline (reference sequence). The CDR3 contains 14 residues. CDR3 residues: CSAPGRGGAYEQYF. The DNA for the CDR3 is TGCAGTGCGCCGGGAAGGGGGGGGGCCTACGAGCAGTACTTC.

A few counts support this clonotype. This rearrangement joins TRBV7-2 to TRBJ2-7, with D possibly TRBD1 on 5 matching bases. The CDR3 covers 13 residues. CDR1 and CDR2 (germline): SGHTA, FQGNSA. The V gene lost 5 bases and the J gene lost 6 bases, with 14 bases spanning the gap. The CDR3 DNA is TGTGCCAGCAGCACGGACATGCTGGCCGAGCAGTACTTC. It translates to CASSTDMLAEQYF.

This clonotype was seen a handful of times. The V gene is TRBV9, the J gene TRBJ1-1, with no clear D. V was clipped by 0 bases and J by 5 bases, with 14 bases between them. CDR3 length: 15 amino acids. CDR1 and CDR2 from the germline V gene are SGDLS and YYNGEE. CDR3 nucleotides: TGTGCCAGCAGCGTAGGAGGTCTTCTGGGGACTGAAGCTTTCTTT. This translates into CASSVGGLLGTEAFF.